This T cell receptor (beta chain) is drawn from a study of shared clonotypes between healthy human individuals. There are 15 residues in the CDR3. Trimming stripped 6 bases from V and 5 bases from J, with 17 bases between. Germline V CDR1 and CDR2: WSHSY, SAAADI. Assay: immunoSEQ multiplex PCR; the TCRdb copy retains only in-frame clones and omits some. Among approximately 980,000 clones listed, 70% to 85% were seen once. J is TRBJ2-1 and V is TRBV10-2, with D possibly matching TRBD1 (5 bases). Sample: memory CD4+ T cells sorted from blood. Subset specified: CD45RA-negative fraction. This TCR derives from a man younger than 30 in good health. DNA of the CDR3: TGCGCCAGCAGCCCCCCTCCGCAGGGCAACAATGAGCAGTTCTTC. Its translation: CASSPPPQGNNEQFF.